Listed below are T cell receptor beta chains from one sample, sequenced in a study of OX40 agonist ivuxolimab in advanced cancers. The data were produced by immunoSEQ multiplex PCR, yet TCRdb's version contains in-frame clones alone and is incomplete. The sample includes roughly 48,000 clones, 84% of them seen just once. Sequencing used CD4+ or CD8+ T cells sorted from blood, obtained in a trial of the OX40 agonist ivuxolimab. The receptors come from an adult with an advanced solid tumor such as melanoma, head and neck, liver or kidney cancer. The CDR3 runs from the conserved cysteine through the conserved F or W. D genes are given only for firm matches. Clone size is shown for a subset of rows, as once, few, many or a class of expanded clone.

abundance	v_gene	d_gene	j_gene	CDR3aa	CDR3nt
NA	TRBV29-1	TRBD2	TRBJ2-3	CSVEPRAGGADTQYF	TGCAGCGTTGAGCCACGAGCGGGAGGGGCAGATACGCAGTATTTT
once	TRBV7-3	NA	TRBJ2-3	CASSPTDTDTQYF	TGTGCCAGCAGCCCGACGGACACAGATACGCAGTATTTT
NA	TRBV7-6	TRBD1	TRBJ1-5	CASSRQPGGSNQPQHF	TGTGCCAGCAGCCGACAACCAGGGGGCTCCAATCAGCCCCAGCATTTT
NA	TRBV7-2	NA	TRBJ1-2	CASSLSGTNYGYTF	TGTGCCAGCAGCTTGAGCGGGACTAACTATGGCTACACCTTC
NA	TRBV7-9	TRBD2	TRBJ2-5	CASSLRGLAGPETQYF	TGTGCCAGCAGCCTACGGGGACTAGCGGGACCAGAGACCCAGTACTTC
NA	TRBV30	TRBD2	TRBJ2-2	CAWSLAGRYTGELFF	TGTGCCTGGAGTCTAGCGGGGAGGTACACCGGGGAGCTGTTTTTT
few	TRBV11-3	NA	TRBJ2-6	CASSGGVGANVLTF	TGTGCCAGCAGCGGCGGTGTGGGGGCCAACGTCCTGACTTTC
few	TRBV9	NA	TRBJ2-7	CASSVEPRNSYEQYF	TGTGCCAGCAGCGTAGAGCCTAGGAATTCCTACGAGCAGTACTTC
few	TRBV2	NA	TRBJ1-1	CASSEQGGGTEAFF	TGTGCCAGCAGTGAACAGGGAGGAGGAACTGAAGCTTTCTTT
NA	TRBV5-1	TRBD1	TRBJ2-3	CASSWGTGGTDTQYF	TGCGCCAGCAGCTGGGGGACAGGGGGCACAGATACGCAGTATTTT
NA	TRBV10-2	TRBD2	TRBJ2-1	CASRFSGQNNEQFF	TGCGCCAGCAGGTTTAGCGGGCAAAACAATGAGCAGTTCTTC
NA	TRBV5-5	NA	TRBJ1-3	CASSLRGETSGNTIYF	TGTGCCAGCAGCTTGAGGGGGGAAACCTCTGGAAACACCATATATTTT
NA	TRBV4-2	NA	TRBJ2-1	CASRENGRYNEQFF	TGTGCCAGCAGAGAGAACGGGAGATACAATGAGCAGTTCTTC
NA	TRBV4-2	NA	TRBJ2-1	CASSLGGPSYNEQFF	TGTGCCAGCAGCCTCGGGGGGCCCTCCTACAATGAGCAGTTCTTC
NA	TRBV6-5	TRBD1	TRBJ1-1	CASSFYRGLEAFF	TGTGCCAGCAGTTTCTACAGGGGGCTTGAAGCTTTCTTT
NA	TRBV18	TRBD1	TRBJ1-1	CASSRTGLTEAFF	TGTGCCAGCTCACGGACAGGGTTGACTGAAGCTTTCTTT
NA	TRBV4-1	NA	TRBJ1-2	CASSQAVPGRVSRAYGYTF	TGCGCCAGCAGCCAAGCGGTCCCCGGAAGGGTTTCAAGGGCCTATGGCTACACCTTC
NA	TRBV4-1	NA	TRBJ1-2	CASSQEEGGHGYTF	TGCGCCAGCAGCCAAGAGGAGGGAGGGCATGGCTACACCTTC
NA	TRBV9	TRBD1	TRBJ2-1	CASSVSGQGNNEQFF	TGTGCCAGCAGCGTATCGGGACAGGGAAACAATGAGCAGTTCTTC
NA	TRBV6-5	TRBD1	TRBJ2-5	CASSYSPRTGEETQYF	TGTGCCAGCAGTTACTCGCCCCGGACAGGGGAAGAGACCCAGTACTTC
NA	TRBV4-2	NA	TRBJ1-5	CASSQVVGRDQPQHF	TGTGCCAGCAGCCAAGTGGTGGGGAGGGATCAGCCCCAGCATTTT